What follows is one T cell receptor (beta chain) and its context. Its antigen is currently unknown. A single base separates this from a much larger clone, so it may be a read error. Genes and germline are mouse. The read ends 1 residue shy of where the CDR3 ends; the end is completed using the germline J gene. This specimen belongs to a study of tissue T cells after allogeneic stem cell transplantation. Study-level results: Only a limited share of tissue TCRs appeared in blood or spleen. Anatomically similar tissues had similar TCR repertoires within each patient. Shared clones across patients were few; motif clustering revealed tissue-specific shared signatures. The study did not identify alloreactive or antigen-specific tissue TCRs, and some clones might be persisting host cells.

Using immunoSEQ multiplex PCR, the repertoire was profiled, and TCRdb retains in-frame clones only, with some absent. The sample yields about 4,600 clones, more than 40% seen once. Time point defined: mouse harvest day 14 after allogeneic transplant. Tail vein injection delivered 10^7 T-cell-depleted bone marrow cells and 10^6 splenic CD5+ T cells. Between the trimmed V and J ends, which lost 0 bases and 0 bases, there was a span of 5 bases. The CDR3 is 14 residues long. From germline, CDR1 is SGHSA and CDR2 FRNQAP. This receptor was identified in a female BALB/c mouse given C57BL/6 T cells with graft-versus-host disease after an allogeneic hematopoietic cell transplant. The chain employs TRBV16 and TRBJ1-2; the D is unclear. The sequencing sample was made of lymph node tissue. The CDR3: CASSLEGANSDYTF. The part of the CDR3 DNA that was read is TGTGCAAGCAGCTTAGAAGGAGCAAACTCCGACTACACC.